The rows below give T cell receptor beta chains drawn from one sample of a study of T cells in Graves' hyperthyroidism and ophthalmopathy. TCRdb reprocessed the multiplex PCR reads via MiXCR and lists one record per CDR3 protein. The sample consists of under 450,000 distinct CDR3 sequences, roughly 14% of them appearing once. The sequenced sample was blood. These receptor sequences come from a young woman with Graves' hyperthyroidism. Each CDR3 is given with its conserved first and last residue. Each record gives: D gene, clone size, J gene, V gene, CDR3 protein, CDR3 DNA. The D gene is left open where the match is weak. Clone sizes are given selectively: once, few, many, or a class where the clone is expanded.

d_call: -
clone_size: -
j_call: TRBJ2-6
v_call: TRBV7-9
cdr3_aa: CASSLGQSLSGANVLTF
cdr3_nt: TGTGCCAGCAGCTTAGGACAGAGTCTCTCTGGGGCCAACGTCCTGACTTTC

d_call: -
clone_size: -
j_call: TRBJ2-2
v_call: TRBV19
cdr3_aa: CASRKGPGNTGELFF
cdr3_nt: TGTGCCAGTAGGAAAGGGCCTGGGAACACCGGGGAGCTGTTTTTT

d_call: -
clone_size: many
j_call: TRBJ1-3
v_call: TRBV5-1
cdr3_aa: CASSLNSGSGNTIYF
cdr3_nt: TGCGCCAGCAGCTTAAACTCGGGCTCTGGAAACACCATATATTTT

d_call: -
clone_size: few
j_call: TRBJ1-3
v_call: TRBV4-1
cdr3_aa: CASSRDTGNSGNTIYF
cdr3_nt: TGCGCCAGCAGTCGAGACACAGGAAACTCTGGAAACACCATATATTTT

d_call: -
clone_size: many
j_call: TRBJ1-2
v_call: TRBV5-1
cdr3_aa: CASSLSLVDLRGSGGYTF
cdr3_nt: TGCGCCAGCAGCTTGTCCTTAGTCGACCTCCGAGGCAGCGGTGGCTACACCTTC

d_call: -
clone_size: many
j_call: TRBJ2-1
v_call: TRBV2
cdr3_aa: CAGARTFNEQFF
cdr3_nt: TGTGCCGGAGCGAGAACTTTCAATGAGCAGTTCTTC

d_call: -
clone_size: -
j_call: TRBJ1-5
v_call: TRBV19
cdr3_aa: CASMDFYQPQHF
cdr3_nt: TGTGCCAGTATGGATTTCTATCAGCCCCAGCATTTT

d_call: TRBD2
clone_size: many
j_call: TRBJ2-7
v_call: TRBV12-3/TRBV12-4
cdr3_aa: CASSRPSGWHEQYF
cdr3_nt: TGTGCCAGCAGCCGCCCTAGCGGGTGGCACGAGCAGTACTTC

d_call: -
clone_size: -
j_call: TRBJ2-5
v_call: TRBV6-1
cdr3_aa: CASGREPQYF
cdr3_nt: TGTGCCAGCGGCAGGGAACCCCAGTACTTC

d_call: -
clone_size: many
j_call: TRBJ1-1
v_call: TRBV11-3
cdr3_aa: CASRLYNGGMNTEAFF
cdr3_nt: TGTGCCAGCAGACTGTACAATGGGGGAATGAACACTGAAGCTTTCTTT

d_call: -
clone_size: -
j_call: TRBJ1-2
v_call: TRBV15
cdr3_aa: CATSRDRGGAGYTF
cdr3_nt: TGTGCCACCAGCAGAGACCGGGGGGGTGCCGGCTACACCTTC

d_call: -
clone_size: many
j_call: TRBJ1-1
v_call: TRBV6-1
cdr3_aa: CASSWDLGTEAFF
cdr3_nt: TGTGCCAGCAGTTGGGACCTGGGCACTGAAGCTTTCTTT

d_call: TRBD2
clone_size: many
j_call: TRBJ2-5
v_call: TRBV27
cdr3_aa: CASSRLLAGRETQYF
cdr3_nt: TGTGCCAGCAGCCGGTTACTAGCGGGAAGGGAGACCCAGTACTTC

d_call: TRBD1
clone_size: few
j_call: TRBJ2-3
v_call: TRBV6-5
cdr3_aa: CASSYRQGADTQYF
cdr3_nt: TGTGCCAGCAGTTACCGACAGGGCGCAGATACGCAGTATTTT

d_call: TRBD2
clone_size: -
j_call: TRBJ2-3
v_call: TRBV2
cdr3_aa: CASSAIAGATDTQYF
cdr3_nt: TGTGCCAGCAGTGCCATAGCGGGAGCTACAGATACGCAGTATTTT

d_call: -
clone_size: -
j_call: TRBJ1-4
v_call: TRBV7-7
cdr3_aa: CASSPSTWSEKLFF
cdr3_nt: TGTGCTAGCAGCCCTAGCACTTGGAGTGAAAAACTGTTTTTT

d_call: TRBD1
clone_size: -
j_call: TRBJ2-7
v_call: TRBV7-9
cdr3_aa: CASSLAGTGVFYEQYF
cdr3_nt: TGTGCCAGCAGCTTAGCGGGGACAGGGGTTTTCTACGAGCAGTACTTC

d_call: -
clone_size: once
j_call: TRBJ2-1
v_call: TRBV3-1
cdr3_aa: CASSQPGVYNEQFF
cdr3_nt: TGTGCCAGCAGCCAGCCGGGGGTATACAATGAGCAGTTCTTC

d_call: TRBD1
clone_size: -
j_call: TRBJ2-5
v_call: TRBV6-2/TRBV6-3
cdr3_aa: CASSDWTGIETQYF
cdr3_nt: TGTGCCAGCAGTGACTGGACAGGGATAGAGACCCAGTACTTC

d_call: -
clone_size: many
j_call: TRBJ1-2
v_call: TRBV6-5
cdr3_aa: CASSYSTVTNYGYTF
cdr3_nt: TGTGCCAGCAGTTACTCCACGGTGACTAACTATGGCTACACCTTC

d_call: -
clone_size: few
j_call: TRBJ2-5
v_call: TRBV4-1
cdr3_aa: CASSQESQYRETQYF
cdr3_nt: TGCGCCAGCAGCCAAGAAAGCCAGTATCGAGAGACCCAGTACTTC

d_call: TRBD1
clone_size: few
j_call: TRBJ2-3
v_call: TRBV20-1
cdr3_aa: CSASPMTGLGTDTQYF
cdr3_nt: TGCAGTGCTAGCCCCATGACAGGGTTGGGCACAGATACGCAGTATTTT

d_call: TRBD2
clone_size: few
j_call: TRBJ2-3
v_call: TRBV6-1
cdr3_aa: CASTHRGGGTDTQYF
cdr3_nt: TGTGCCAGCACTCACCGGGGGGGGGGCACAGATACGCAGTATTTT

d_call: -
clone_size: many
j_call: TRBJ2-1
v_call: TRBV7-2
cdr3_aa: CASSLESSGNEQFF
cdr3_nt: TGTGCCAGCAGCTTAGAAAGTAGCGGCAATGAGCAGTTCTTC

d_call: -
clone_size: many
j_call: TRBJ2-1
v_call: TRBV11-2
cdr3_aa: CASSLSDGNEQFF
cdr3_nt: TGTGCCAGCAGCCTGTCGGACGGCAATGAGCAGTTCTTC

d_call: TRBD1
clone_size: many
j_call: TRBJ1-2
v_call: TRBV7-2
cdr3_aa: CASSAHEGAGYGYTF
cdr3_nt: TGTGCCAGCAGCGCCCACGAGGGGGCAGGGTATGGCTACACCTTC

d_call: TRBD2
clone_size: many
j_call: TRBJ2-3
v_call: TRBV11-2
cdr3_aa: CASSLGLAGGDTQYF
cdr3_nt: TGTGCCAGCAGCCTTGGACTAGCGGGAGGAGATACGCAGTATTTT

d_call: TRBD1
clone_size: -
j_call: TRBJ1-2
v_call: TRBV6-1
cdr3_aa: CASSVTGIVGYTF
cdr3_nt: TGTGCCAGCAGTGTGACAGGGATCGTTGGCTACACCTTC

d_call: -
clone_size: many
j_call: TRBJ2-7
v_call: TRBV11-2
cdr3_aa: CASSLRPSYEQYF
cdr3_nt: TGTGCCAGCAGCTTGAGGCCTTCGTACGAGCAGTACTTC

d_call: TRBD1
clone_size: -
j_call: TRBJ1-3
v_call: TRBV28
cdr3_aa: CASSPGGLENTIYF
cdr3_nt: TGTGCCAGCAGTCCAGGGGGCCTGGAAAACACCATATATTTT

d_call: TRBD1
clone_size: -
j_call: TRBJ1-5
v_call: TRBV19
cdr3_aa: CASSILDRGSQPQHF
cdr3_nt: TGTGCCAGTAGTATTTTGGACAGGGGGAGTCAGCCCCAGCATTTT

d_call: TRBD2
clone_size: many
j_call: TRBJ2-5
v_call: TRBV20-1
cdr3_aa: CSARDPSGGRGETQYF
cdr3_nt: TGCAGTGCTAGAGACCCTAGCGGGGGAAGGGGGGAGACCCAGTACTTC

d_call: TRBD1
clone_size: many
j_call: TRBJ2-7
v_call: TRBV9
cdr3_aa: CASSVGTGAIYEQYF
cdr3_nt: TGTGCCAGCAGCGTCGGTACAGGGGCGATTTACGAGCAGTACTTC

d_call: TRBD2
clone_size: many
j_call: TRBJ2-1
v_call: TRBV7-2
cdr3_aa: CASSVPRWGQDGTSGYNEQFF
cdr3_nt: TGTGCCAGCAGCGTACCTCGGTGGGGACAGGACGGGACTAGCGGCTACAATGAGCAGTTCTTC

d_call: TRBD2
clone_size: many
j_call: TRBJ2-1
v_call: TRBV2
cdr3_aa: CASRGRLAGDNEQFF
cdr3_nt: TGTGCCAGCAGAGGAAGACTAGCGGGAGACAATGAGCAGTTCTTC

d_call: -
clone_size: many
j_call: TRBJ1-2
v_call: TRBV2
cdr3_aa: CASSEDASAGYGYTF
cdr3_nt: TGTGCCAGCAGTGAAGATGCGTCGGCGGGGTATGGCTACACCTTC

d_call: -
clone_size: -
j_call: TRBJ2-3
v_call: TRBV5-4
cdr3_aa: CASSPEDSPSTDTQYF
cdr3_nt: TGTGCCAGCAGCCCAGAGGACAGTCCTAGCACAGATACGCAGTATTTT

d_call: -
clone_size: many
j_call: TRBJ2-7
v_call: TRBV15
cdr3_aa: CATSGGTFSYEQYF
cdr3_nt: TGTGCCACCAGCGGCGGGACATTCTCCTACGAGCAGTACTTC

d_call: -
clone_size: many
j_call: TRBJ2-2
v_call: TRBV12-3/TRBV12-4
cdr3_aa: CASSPVPSTGELFF
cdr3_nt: TGTGCCAGCAGTCCAGTGCCCTCTACCGGGGAGCTGTTTTTT

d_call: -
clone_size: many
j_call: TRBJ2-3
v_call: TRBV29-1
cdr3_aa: CSVEVGTATDTQYF
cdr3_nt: TGCAGCGTTGAAGTGGGCACCGCCACAGATACGCAGTATTTT

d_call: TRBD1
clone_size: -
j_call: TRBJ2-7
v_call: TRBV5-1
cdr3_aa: CASSTEGQLNGEQYF
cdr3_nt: TGCGCCAGCAGCACAGAGGGACAGTTAAATGGCGAGCAGTACTTC

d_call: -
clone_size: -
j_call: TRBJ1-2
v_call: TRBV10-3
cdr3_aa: CASTGSSPTNYGYTF
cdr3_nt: TGTGCCAGTACAGGGTCCTCACCGACTAACTATGGCTACACCTTC

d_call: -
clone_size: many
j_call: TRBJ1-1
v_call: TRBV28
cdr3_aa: CASSGAPNTEAFF
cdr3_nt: TGTGCCAGTTCCGGGGCCCCGAACACTGAAGCTTTCTTT

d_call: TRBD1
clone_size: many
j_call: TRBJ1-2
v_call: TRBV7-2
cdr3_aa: CASSKHSPGQGAWGYTF
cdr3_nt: TGTGCCAGCAGCAAACACTCCCCGGGGCAGGGGGCTTGGGGCTACACCTTC

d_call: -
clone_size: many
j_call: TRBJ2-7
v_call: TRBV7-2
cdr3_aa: CASSLGTGATYEQYF
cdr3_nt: TGTGCCAGCAGCTTAGGAACGGGAGCCACCTACGAGCAGTACTTC

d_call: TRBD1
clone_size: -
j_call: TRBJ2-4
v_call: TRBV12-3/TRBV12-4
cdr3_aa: CASTRDSPPSKNIQYF
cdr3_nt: TGTGCCAGCACCCGGGACAGCCCCCCGTCGAAAAACATTCAGTACTTC

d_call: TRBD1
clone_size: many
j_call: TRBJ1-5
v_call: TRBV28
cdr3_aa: CASSITGVSNQPQHF
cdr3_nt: TGTGCCAGCAGTATAACAGGGGTTAGCAATCAGCCCCAGCATTTT